This T cell receptor beta chain is from a study of T cell clonality in common variable immunodeficiency. This clone has at least ten counts. The missing CDR3 end, 3 residues past where the read stops, is filled in from the germline J gene. The V gene lost 3 bases and the J gene lost 4 bases, with 12 bases spanning the gap. This CDR3 region has 15 residues. Some clones are missing from TCRdb's copy, which holds only in-frame ones; the method was immunoSEQ multiplex PCR. This sample carries some 60,000 clones, none of them present only once. Heparinized whole blood, roughly 4.5 to 9 ml, came from each donor.

The rearrangement uses TRBV12-3 or TRBV12-4 and TRBJ2-2; D gene uncertain. This sequence originates from a person between 18 and 75 years old in good health. Sequencing was carried out using peripheral blood mononuclear cells. The CDR3 DNA, read in part, is TGTGCCAGCAGTTTTTTCCCAACGGGCACCGGGGAG. Its protein is CASSFFPTGTGE. The entire CDR3 sequence reads CASSFFPTGTGELFF.